Listed below are T cell receptor beta chains from one sample, sequenced in a study of control samples from healthy donors and cancer patients. The table came from immunoSEQ multiplex PCR; TCRdb's copy has only in-frame clones and leaves some out. The table lists about 130,000 clones, roughly 90% of them singletons. Specimen: blood. These TCRs come from a man younger than 35 in good health. CDR3s include the opening cysteine and the closing phenylalanine or tryptophan. Fields, in order: D gene, V gene, J gene, CDR3 protein, CDR3 DNA. A D gene is named only where the DNA matches it firmly.

TRBD1,TRBV19,TRBJ1-1,CASSHRGMVTEAFF,TGTGCCAGTAGTCACAGGGGTATGGTCACTGAAGCTTTCTTT
TRBD1,TRBV7-2,TRBJ1-5,CASSLRQGGQPQHF,TGTGCCAGCAGCTTACGACAGGGAGGACAGCCCCAGCATTTT
TRBD1,TRBV2,TRBJ1-1,CASSEAGQGASSFF,TGTGCCAGCAGTGAAGCGGGACAGGGGGCGTCGTCTTTCTTT
NA,TRBV4-1,TRBJ1-6,CASSQEGVLQGTNSPLHF,TGCGCCAGCAGCCAAGAGGGGGTCCTTCAGGGGACTAATTCACCCCTCCACTTT
NA,TRBV7-9,TRBJ2-3,CASSFTGAEDTQYF,TGTGCCAGCAGCTTTACGGGGGCGGAAGATACGCAGTATTTT
NA,TRBV18,TRBJ1-2,CASSPIGGDGYTF,TGTGCCAGCTCACCAATCGGGGGGGACGGCTACACCTTC
NA,TRBV7-7,TRBJ1-4,CASSLGVSEGEKLFF,TGTGCCAGCAGCTTAGGAGTCAGCGAGGGCGAAAAACTGTTTTTT
TRBD2,TRBV9,TRBJ2-1,CASSASGGGFDNEQFF,TGTGCCAGCAGCGCCAGCGGGGGAGGGTTCGACAATGAGCAGTTCTTC
NA,TRBV5-1,TRBJ2-1,CASSNAGGLYNEQFF,TGCGCCAGCAGCAACGCCGGGGGGCTCTACAATGAGCAGTTCTTC
NA,TRBV7-3,TRBJ1-2,CASRRDRAGGYTF,TGTGCCAGCCGCCGGGACCGGGCGGGGGGCTACACCTTC